This T cell receptor beta chain was captured by sequencing in a study of Ad26.COV2.S vaccination and SARS-CoV-2 variants. Whole-study findings and limits: The TCR breadth and depth analyses may have understated or missed part of the total T cell responses. The authors reported substantial breadth in spike-specific CD8+ and CD4+ T cell responses after vaccination. Placebo and vaccine recipients had non-spike TCR breadth that was similar.

TCRdb keeps only in-frame clones here, not all; method: immunoSEQ multiplex PCR. This repertoire shows about 400,000 clones, roughly four fifths found once; its top ten account for almost 7.5%. About this clone: What it recognizes is unknown.

Documented treatment: about 20 received Ad26.COV2.S at low or high dose, single or two shots; about 5 received placebo; per-sample allocation not given. Samples came from day 63 after the first vaccine or placebo injection. The donor's status was that of an adult aged 18-55 years in Boston. This CDR3 has 16 amino acids. Trimming cost V 0 bases and J 4 bases, with 14 bases left between them. The germline CDR1 and CDR2 sequences are SGHRS and YFSETQ. The TCR was taken from a person between 18 and 59 years old who received the Ad26.COV2.S COVID-19 vaccine or a placebo. The gene calls are TRBV5-1 and TRBJ2-4; the D is unclear. The sequencing used peripheral blood, collected in a trial of Ad26.COV2.S vaccine versus placebo. As DNA, the CDR3 is TGCGCCAGCAGCTTGGAGCCCAGCTGGGATAAAAACATTCAGTACTTC. This sequence encodes CASSLEPSWDKNIQYF. Looking up the rest from reference TRBV5-1 and TRBJ2-4 gives the full variable domain: KAGVTQTPRYLIKTRGQQVTLSCSPISGHRSVSWYQQTPGQGLQFLFEYFSETQRNKGNFPGRFSGRQFSNSRSEMNVSTLELGDSALYLCASSLEPSWDKNIQYFGAGTRLSVL.